The 15 T cell receptor beta chains below come from one sample, sequenced in a study of spatial heterogeneity in lung cancer. Via MiXCR, TCRdb re-called the 5' RACE reads, giving one row per CDR3 protein. The sample shows tens of thousands of distinct CDR3 sequences, more than 10% of them seen only once. Time point given: sample taken at primary tumor resection. Whole RNA was taken from tumor, nontumor lung or frozen PBMC; it was then sequenced unsorted. The sample in question was PBMCs, obtained at surgery. These TCRs come from a male donor with early-stage non-small cell lung cancer.

The rearrangement joins TRBV6-6 to TRBJ2-2, with 12 positions matching TRBD2. Germline CDR1 MNHNY, CDR2 SVGAGI (reference sequence). The CDR3 runs to 17 residues. V was pared by 8 bases and J by 5 bases, with 12 bases of the junction left unmatched. The CDR3 DNA sequence: TGTGCCAGCTATAGATTTACTAGCGGGAGGAGAACCGGGGAGCTGTTTTTT. Translating gives CASYRFTSGRRTGELFF.

This clonotype was picked up many times. The chain combines TRBV18 with TRBJ2-3; 10 bases line up with TRBD2. Germline V gene sequence: CDR1 KGHSH, CDR2 LQKENI. The CDR3 has 16 amino acids. Trimming at V came to 1 base and at J to 1 base, leaving 2 bases not matched to a gene. The CDR3 protein is CASSPLGLAGTDTQYF. The CDR3 nucleotides are TGTGCCAGCTCACCACTCGGACTAGCGGGCACAGATACGCAGTATTTT.

The chain couples TRBV9 to TRBJ2-6, with unresolved D. Per germline, CDR1 SGDLS and CDR2 YYNGEE. Trimming took 0 bases from V and 0 from J, leaving 7 bases between them. The CDR3 spans 16 residues. The CDR3 DNA sequence: TGTGCCAGCAGCGTAGCGATCGCCTCTGGGGCCAACGTCCTGACTTTC. Translating it yields CASSVAIASGANVLTF.

This clonotype was detected many times. V gene TRBV7-9 combines with J gene TRBJ2-3, with TRBD2 matching 8 bases. Looked up from germline, CDR1 is SEHNR and CDR2 is FQNEAQ (reference sequence). The CDR3 runs to 19 residues. V dropped 2 bases and J dropped 3; count of bases not matched to a gene: 16. The CDR3: CASSLSRGRGAGVTDTQYF. In nucleotides, the CDR3 is TGTGCCAGCAGCTTATCCCGTGGAAGAGGAGCGGGAGTAACAGATACGCAGTATTTT.

This clonotype was found a few times. The J gene is TRBJ2-1, the V gene TRBV20-1; D perhaps matches TRBD2 (5 bases). Germline V lookup: CDR1 DFQATT, CDR2 SNEGSKA (reference sequence). The V gene lost 0 bases and the J gene lost 5 bases, with 14 bases spanning the gap. This CDR3 has 15 residues. DNA of the CDR3: TGCAGTGCTAGAGATCCCCGACTATCCCACAATGAGCAGTTCTTC. As protein: CSARDPRLSHNEQFF.

This clonotype was counted ten times or more. V is TRBV6-2 or TRBV6-3 and J is TRBJ1-5, with a possible D match to TRBD1 (6 bases). The V end lost 2 bases, the J end lost 7 bases, and 9 bases lay between the germline ends. Germline CDR1 reads MNHEY; CDR2 reads SVGEGT. CDR3 length: 13 amino acids. In nucleotides, the CDR3 is TGTGCCAGCAGTTACGGCGGGGGCCAGCCCCAGCATTTT. As protein: CASSYGGGQPQHF.

This clonotype occurred a few times. The chain couples TRBV5-6 to TRBJ2-2; possibly TRBD1 for D (6 bases). This CDR3 is built from 14 residues. The V gene's germline CDR1 is SGHDT and CDR2 YYEEEE. The V end lost 0 bases, the J end lost 6 bases, and 9 bases lay between the germline ends. The CDR3, as DNA: TGTGCCAGCAGCTTGGAACAGGGCCCCGGGGAGCTGTTTTTT. Its translation: CASSLEQGPGELFF.

This clonotype was seen repeatedly, ten times or more. This chain joins TRBV29-1 and TRBJ2-5; 9 positions agree with TRBD1. J was trimmed by 5 bases and V by 7 bases; bases with no gene match: 8. This CDR3 is 13 amino acids long. Per the germline V gene, CDR1 is SQVTM and CDR2 is ANQGSEA. The CDR3 DNA is TGCAGCGCGAGGACAGGGGTAATGGAGACCCAGTACTTC. Its protein product is CSARTGVMETQYF.

This clonotype was observed a handful of times. The chain links TRBV29-1 to TRBJ1-1; 7 positions match TRBD1. The V and J ends lost 2 bases and 4 bases, in that order; junction bases with no gene match: 4. The CDR3 extends over 13 amino acids. Per the germline V gene, CDR1 is SQVTM and CDR2 is ANQGSEA. CDR3 in amino acids: CSVELSGGTEAFF. The DNA of the CDR3 is TGCAGCGTTGAATTGTCAGGGGGCACTGAAGCTTTCTTT.

This clonotype came up a few times. The chain uses TRBV29-1 and TRBJ2-7; D remains ambiguous. V lost 7 bases and J 0 bases, leaving 7 bases between the germline ends. Germline V gene sequence: CDR1 SQVTM, CDR2 ANQGSEA. This CDR3 has 11 residues. CDR3 residues: CSAQSSYEQYF. CDR3 DNA: TGCAGCGCTCAAAGCTCCTACGAGCAGTACTTC.

With regard to this clonotype: At one end the junction does not follow the germline gene, possibly because of a read error. The chain is built from TRBV2 and TRBJ2-7; a weak D match, TRBD2 (7 bases). In germline, CDR1 is SNHLY, CDR2 FYNNEI. CDR3 length: 14 amino acids. The CDR3 nucleotides read TGTGACAGCAGAGGGACACCGGGGGGTTACGAGCAGTACTTC. Translated, it gives CDSRGTPGGYEQYF.

The rearrangement links TRBV4-1 to TRBJ2-7, with D maybe TRBD1 (6 bases). Trimming took off 3 bases at V and 0 bases at J, with 9 bases between the two ends. The CDR3 is 14 residues long. Looked up from germline, CDR1 is MGHRA and CDR2 is YSYEKL. This CDR3 reads CASSHLTGSYEQYF. CDR3 coding DNA: TGCGCCAGCAGCCATTTGACAGGCTCCTACGAGCAGTACTTC.

This clonotype is categorized as medium-sized (0.01 to 0.1%). The rearrangement uses TRBV27 and TRBJ1-5, with D possibly matching TRBD1 (5 bases). In germline, CDR1 is MNHEY, CDR2 SMNVEV (reference sequence). V was shortened by 6 bases and J by 1 base, with 13 bases between the two germline ends. The CDR3 has 15 residues. In DNA, the CDR3 is TGTGCCAGCAGATTAGGTGGGGCCAGCAATCAGCCCCAGCATTTT. It encodes CASRLGGASNQPQHF.

The chain combines TRBV5-4 with TRBJ2-1; D not resolved. Trimming left V 4 bases short and J 9 bases short, with 26 bases between. Germline V lookup: CDR1 SGHNT, CDR2 YYREEE (reference sequence). The length of the CDR3 is 17 residues. The CDR3 DNA follows: TGTGCCAGCAGCCCCCACCCCGAGTCCGGGCTTACAAGTGAGCAGTTCTTC. Its protein is CASSPHPESGLTSEQFF.

This clonotype was found many times. The V call is TRBV30, the J call TRBJ2-3, with 7 positions matching TRBD2. CDR1 and CDR2 (germline): GTSNPN, SVGIG (reference sequence). With V trimmed by 0 bases and J by 2 bases, 8 bases remained unmatched. The CDR3 loop spans 16 amino acids. The CDR3, as DNA: TGTGCCTGGAGTGTGGGCCTAGCGGATCTCACAGATACGCAGTATTTT. This gives the protein CAWSVGLADLTDTQYF.